This is a list of T cell receptor beta chains from one sample in a study of blood T cell repertoires in COVID-19. The protocol was immunoSEQ multiplex PCR, while the TCRdb copy is restricted to in-frame clones and leaves out a portion. Among 300,000 to 400,000 clones, approximately 89% were seen once, and the ten largest hold 2.5% to 4%. The material sequenced was peripheral blood. These TCRs come from a woman younger than 35 who had recovered from COVID-19. The CDR3 runs from the conserved cysteine through the conserved F or W.

v_call cdr3_length cdr3_aa
TRBV7-2 15 CASSLFRMGANVLTF
TRBV7-2 14 CASSTLAGGLEQFF
TRBV5-5 15 CASSLQGAYATEAFF
TRBV4-3 15 CASSQGDRWDYGYTF
TRBV7-4 17 CASSLARSGSSYNEQFF
TRBV7-6 14 CASSPNRGRYEQFF
TRBV24-1 14 CATSDGGAGDIQYF
TRBV6-1 16 CASSAFRAGAFHEQFF
TRBV6-2/TRBV6-3 13 CASSEGGNYGYTF
TRBV7-2 13 CASSLMRNTEAFF
TRBV10-3 15 CAAQSSAGGNQPQHF
TRBV14 12 CASSQVRGTQYF
TRBV4-3 15 CASSQLLAGGNEQFF
TRBV7-2 14 CASSLSQLNYGYTF
TRBV24-1 13 CATSDPDRYGYTF
TRBV5-1 15 CASSLAIKGGNEQFF
TRBV5-1 15 CASSLEGQPNQPQHF
TRBV23-1 17 CASSPQKKVGTRYGYTF
TRBV19 14 CASGTGTYLDEQFF
TRBV25-1 16 CASLELNKETGWVYTF
TRBV4-1 15 CASSQAATGGSPLHF
TRBV21-1 15 CASTTGTSEGNTQYF
TRBV29-1 11 CSVAAVYGYTF
TRBV6-2/TRBV6-3 14 CASSSQTGIYGYTF
TRBV28 14 CASSPQGAPYGYTF
TRBV4-2 15 CASSQDRVPNSPLHF
TRBV11-3 14 CASSLEGGQETQYF
TRBV28 12 CASSFRGSEAFF
TRBV27 16 CASSSRTGAINYGYTF
TRBV7-2 15 CASSRTGGFGYGYTF
TRBV7-9 14 CASSLQGLSNTIYF
TRBV4-3 16 CASSQEFASLSEKLFF
TRBV11-3 17 CASSLDPVARAYNEQFF
TRBV27 12 CASSLGDGELFF
TRBV30 12 CAWSVLPGELFF
TRBV9 15 CASSLGLEYYNEQFF
TRBV14 16 CASSMKTGQGAVGYTF
TRBV6-5 14 CASNSLVGFNEQFF
TRBV9 18 CASSATFRGAGLTDTQYF
TRBV7-2 15 CASIPGLANYNEQFF
TRBV5-4 13 CASSVDRSYGYTF
TRBV10-1 19 CASTPGTGGLRPSYNEQFF
TRBV28 14 CASSPRRVNQPQHF
TRBV28 16 CASSSPTWSSYNEQFF
TRBV2 15 CASKEESLAKNIQYF
TRBV4-3 13 CASSPGDNYGYTF
TRBV2 14 CASNPGGVRDTQYF